This T cell receptor (beta chain) was recorded in a study of blood T cell repertoires in COVID-19. Produced via immunoSEQ multiplex PCR; TCRdb's table is partial and in-frame only. The top ten hold approximately 1.6% of the sample, which has some 200,000 clones, less than 90% seen once. The sequencing input was peripheral blood. This receptor was identified in a man in his sixties or seventies with acute or convalescent COVID-19.

In DNA form, the CDR3 reads TGTGCCAGCAGTTTAGGGCAGGGGGCGGTTAACACTGAAGCTTTCTTT. It codes for CASSLGQGAVNTEAFF. The rearrangement links TRBV27 to TRBJ1-1, with 8 positions matching TRBD1. The J segment lost 2 bases and the V segment lost 2 bases, leaving 7 bases of the junction unmatched. CDR1 is MNHEY and CDR2 is SMNVEV in the germline V gene (reference sequence). The length of the CDR3 is 16 residues.